Presented here are 19 T cell receptor beta chains from one specimen sequenced in a study of beta chain features in type 1 diabetes. Overall study findings and caveats: Researchers report that Type 1 diabetes patients had moderately but significantly shorter TCRB CDR3s across all four CD4+ subsets.

cDNA synthesis used the whole RNA isolate, giving expressed TCRB sequences. Assay used: immunoSEQ multiplex PCR; TCRdb lists only in-frame clones, some missing. The sample lists hundreds of thousands of clones, roughly 13% occurring once. What these receptors recognize is not known. The sequenced material came from naive CD4+ T cells from blood. The receptors here all came from a man younger than 35 with type 1 diabetes.

CDR3 protein: CASSLEVGEYQQYF. The CDR3 DNA follows: TGTGCCAGCAGCTTGGAGGTGGGGGAGTATCAGCAGTACTTC. The chain links TRBV5-4 to TRBJ2-7; D might be TRBD1 or TRBD2, each matching 5 bases. The length of the CDR3 is 14 residues. V was pared by 0 bases and J by 8 bases, with 15 bases between. Germline lookup yields CDR1 SGHNT and CDR2 YYREEE (reference sequence).

The chain joins TRBV4-2 to TRBJ2-3; D is undetermined. This CDR3 is built from 13 residues. Germline CDR1 LGHNA, CDR2 YNFKEQ. Between the trimmed V and J ends, which lost 0 bases and 3 bases, there was a span of 4 bases. CDR3 sequence (DNA): TGTGCCAGCAGCCAAGAACGAACAGATACGCAGTATTTT. Translating it yields CASSQERTDTQYF.

The V and J genes are TRBV5-7 and TRBJ2-3, with D uncertain. TRBV5-7 is assigned to the ORF class and has an uncertain function. Trimming left V 10 bases short and J 1 base short, with 16 bases between. This CDR3 contains 14 residues. CDR3 nucleotide sequence: TGTGCCGTCCTCACCGCCTCTCGCACAGATACGCAGTATTTT. Protein sequence: CAVLTASRTDTQYF.

The V and J genes are TRBV7-9 and TRBJ2-7; no definite D call. The germline V and J ends were trimmed by 5 bases and 5 bases, with 7 bases remaining between them. This CDR3 region has 11 residues. Germline V gene data show CDR1 as SEHNR and CDR2 as FQNEAQ (reference sequence). This CDR3 is CASSGYDEQYF. The DNA for the CDR3 is TGTGCCAGCAGCGGGTATGACGAGCAGTACTTC.

This clone was seen a few times. The gene calls are TRBV7-9 and TRBJ2-6, with 7 bases fitting TRBD1. Germline CDR1 is SEHNR and CDR2 is FQNEAQ (reference sequence). The CDR3 has 19 residues. Unmatched junction bases numbered 14, after V lost 5 bases and J lost 1 base. The CDR3 nucleotides are TGTGCCAGCAGCGACCCGGAAGACAGGGTTTGGTCTGGGGCCAACGTCCTGACTTTC. Protein sequence: CASSDPEDRVWSGANVLTF.

This clone has only a few counts. The chain recombines TRBV29-1 with TRBJ1-2; weak D call: TRBD1 (5 bases). The CDR3 totals 11 residues. With 7 bases removed from V and 4 bases from J, the gap between germline ends came to 10 bases. CDR1 and CDR2 from the germline V gene are SQVTM and ANQGSEA. As DNA, the CDR3 is TGCAGCGCCGGGACCCTCTATGGCTACACCTTC. This codes for CSAGTLYGYTF. The whole variable domain, filled in from reference TRBV29-1 and TRBJ1-2, reads SAVISQKPSRDICQRGTSLTIQCQVDSQVTMMFWYRQQPGQSLTLIATANQGSEATYESGFVIDKFPISRPNLTFSTLTVSNMSPEDSSIYLCSAGTLYGYTFGSGTRLTVV.

This chain uses TRBV7-6 with TRBJ2-1; D is perhaps TRBD2 (5 bases). Germline V gene sequence: CDR1 SGHVS, CDR2 FNYEAQ. The germline V and J ends were trimmed by 1 base and 7 bases, with 11 bases remaining between them. CDR3 length: 14 residues. The CDR3 DNA reads as TGTGCCAGCAGCTTAGGTAGCGCTGTTAATGAGCAGTTCTTC. Encoded protein: CASSLGSAVNEQFF.

The chain links TRBV9 to TRBJ2-6; D may be TRBD2 (6 bases). The CDR3 consists of 15 residues. Germline V gives CDR1 SGDLS, CDR2 YYNGEE. Trimming removed 6 bases at V and 4 bases at J, with 14 bases between. The CDR3 nucleotides are TGTGCCAGCAAAAAGGGCGGGGAAGGGGCCAACGTCCTGACTTTC. This codes for CASKKGGEGANVLTF.

The chain joins TRBV14 to TRBJ2-1, with D unresolved. There are 16 residues in the CDR3. The germline CDR1 and CDR2 sequences are SGHDN and FVKESK. V was shortened by 5 bases and J by 1 base, with 15 bases between the two germline ends. The CDR3 DNA reads as TGTGCCAGCAGCACCATCGACTTGCTGTCCTACAATGAGCAGTTCTTC. The encoded protein is CASSTIDLLSYNEQFF.

This clone has a single count. The V and J genes are TRBV4-1 and TRBJ1-6; a possible D gene is TRBD1 (6 bases). Deletions cut 1 base from V and 6 bases from J, with 10 bases between. Germline CDR1 is MGHRA and CDR2 is YSYEKL. The CDR3 consists of 15 residues. This CDR3 is CASSQAGVGNSPLHF. CDR3 nucleotide sequence: TGCGCCAGCAGCCAAGCAGGGGTCGGTAATTCACCCCTCCACTTT.

This chain connects TRBV6-1 to TRBJ2-1; maybe TRBD2 (6 bases). Deletions cut 4 bases from V and 16 bases from J, with 20 bases between. Germline loops: CDR1 MNHNS, CDR2 SASEGT. The CDR3 is 13 amino acids. CDR3 loop: CASSVEGTPRGFF. CDR3 in DNA: TGTGCCAGCAGTGTCGAAGGGACTCCTCGTGGATTCTTC.

Only a few counts were recorded for this clone. J is TRBJ2-7 and V is TRBV15, with a weak D call TRBD1 (6 bases). Trimming removed 0 bases from V and 2 bases from J, with 11 bases in between. Germline V gene data show CDR1 as LNHNV and CDR2 as YYDKDF (reference sequence). CDR3 length: 15 residues. In DNA form, the CDR3 reads TGTGCCACCAGCAGAGACCTCACAGGGACCTACGAGCAGTACTTC. This codes for CATSRDLTGTYEQYF.

With respect to this clone: The same CDR3 arises from other DNA sequences in this sample as well. The chain carries TRBV9 and TRBJ1-5; D call uncertain. Trimming stripped 0 bases from V and 6 bases from J, with 7 bases between. The V gene's germline CDR1 is SGDLS and CDR2 YYNGEE. The CDR3 has 13 amino acids. CDR3 residues: CASSVATGQPQHF. CDR3 in DNA: TGTGCCAGCAGCGTAGCTACGGGTCAGCCCCAGCATTTT.

This clone was found a few times. V gene TRBV5-1 combines with J gene TRBJ2-1; D not resolved. V lost 0 bases and J lost 10, with 11 bases in between. The CDR3 extends over 13 amino acids. Per the germline V gene, CDR1 is SGHRS and CDR2 is YFSETQ. The CDR3 loop is CASSLDSRGEQFF. CDR3 DNA sequence: TGCGCCAGCAGCTTGGACTCACGAGGCGAGCAGTTCTTC.

The gene calls are TRBV29-1 and TRBJ2-5; 9 bases are a match to TRBD2. V was pared by 6 bases and J by 2 bases, with 1 base of the junction left unmatched. The CDR3 spans 12 residues. Germline CDR1 is SQVTM and CDR2 is ANQGSEA. In DNA form, the CDR3 reads TGCAGCGTCCTAGCGGGACAAGAGACCCAGTACTTC. It translates to CSVLAGQETQYF.

This chain joins TRBV4-1 and TRBJ2-3; TRBD2 aligns across 8 bases. Germline-derived CDR1 and CDR2 are MGHRA and YSYEKL. The CDR3 has 14 residues. With 5 bases clipped from V and 2 bases from J, the junction kept 3 bases outside the gene matches. The CDR3 DNA sequence: TGCGCCAGCAGCTATAGCGGGAACACAGATACGCAGTATTTT. It specifies CASSYSGNTDTQYF.

This clone was recorded only once. V gene TRBV4-1 combines with J gene TRBJ2-7; the D is unclear. The V gene's germline CDR1 is MGHRA and CDR2 YSYEKL. The V end was cut by 4 bases, the J end by 5 bases, with 21 bases between. The CDR3 extends over 16 amino acids. CDR3 in DNA: TGCGCCAGCAGCCCCTTCGCCGCGGCGGACGCGGACGAGCAGTACTTC. Protein: CASSPFAAADADEQYF.

This CDR3 reads CASSLYQETQYF. The CDR3 bases are TGTGCCAGCAGCTTGTACCAAGAGACCCAGTACTTC. V is TRBV11-2 and J is TRBJ2-5; D is unresolved. Germline V gene lookup returns CDR1 SGHAT and CDR2 FQNNGV. The germline V and J ends were trimmed by 3 bases and 0 bases, with 2 bases remaining between them. This CDR3 region has 12 residues.

This clone was detected a few times. V and J are TRBV4-3 and TRBJ1-5; D remains unclear. This CDR3 is built from 16 residues. Germline-derived CDR1 and CDR2 are LGHNA and YSLEER. Trimming left V 0 bases short and J 0 bases short, with 9 bases between. This CDR3 is CASSQDDGNSNQPQHF. CDR3 nucleotides: TGCGCCAGCAGCCAAGATGATGGAAATAGCAATCAGCCCCAGCATTTT.